The rows below give T cell receptor beta chains drawn from one sample of a study of T-cell reconstitution after alpha-beta-depleted transplantation in children. TCRdb re-called the PCR reads through MiXCR, storing one row per CDR3 protein. The sample gives about 210,000 distinct CDR3 sequences, approximately 19% of which show up once; around two fifths is in the top ten. The material was PBMCs, mostly from graft donor cells, obtained 360 days after TCRalphabeta/CD19-depleted stem cell transplant. These receptors were obtained from a male patient between 2 and 15 years old who had a stem cell transplant for acute lymphoblastic leukemia, so the T cells may come from the graft donor. Each CDR3 is given with its conserved first and last residue. A D gene is named only where the DNA matches it firmly. Not every row has a clone size; where given, it reads once, few, many or a size class.

clone size | J gene | V gene | D gene | CDR3 DNA | CDR3 protein
- | TRBJ2-3 | TRBV5-1 | TRBD2 | TGCGCCAGCTCTCGGGGGGAAAGCACAGATACGCAGTATTTT | CASSRGESTDTQYF
few | TRBJ2-4 | TRBV12-3/TRBV12-4 | - | TGTGCCAGCAGTCTTAAGGAGGGGGAGGAAAACATTCAGTACTTC | CASSLKEGEENIQYF
few | TRBJ2-1 | TRBV7-2 | TRBD1 | TGTGCCAGCCGGATGGTCGGGACAGGGGGTCACAATGAGCAGTTCTTC | CASRMVGTGGHNEQFF
few | TRBJ2-3 | TRBV4-2 | - | TGTGCCAGCAGCCAAGTCCCAGCGGGCCCTCGCACCGACACAGATACGCAGTATTTT | CASSQVPAGPRTDTDTQYF
few | TRBJ2-3 | TRBV6-2/TRBV6-3 | - | TGTGCCAGCAGTTACGCTATCTTCGGGGTAGATACGCAGTATTTT | CASSYAIFGVDTQYF
- | TRBJ2-2 | TRBV11-2 | - | TGTGCCAGCAGCTTATTCCCCGGGACGGCTAACACCGGGGAGCTGTTTTTT | CASSLFPGTANTGELFF
- | TRBJ2-3 | TRBV7-2 | - | TGTGCCAGCAGCTTGTGGCAGGGGGGAGATACGCAGTATTTT | CASSLWQGGDTQYF
few | TRBJ1-2 | TRBV5-1 | - | TGCGCCAGCAGCTTGGGTCGGAATTATGGCTTCACCTTC | CASSLGRNYGFTF
many | TRBJ2-1 | TRBV29-1 | - | TGCAGCGTTTGCGGGGAGGCTAGCTTCAGGGAGCAGTTCTTC | CSVCGEASFREQFF
- | TRBJ2-7 | TRBV5-1 | TRBD2 | TGCGCCAGCAGCCAAAGGACTAGCGGGGACTCCTACGAGCAGTACTTC | CASSQRTSGDSYEQYF
few | TRBJ1-5 | TRBV12-3/TRBV12-4 | - | TGTGCCAGCAGTCCCGCCTACGCCCCTCAGCCCCAGCATTTT | CASSPAYAPQPQHF
few | TRBJ1-1 | TRBV12-3/TRBV12-4 | TRBD1 | TGTGCCAGCAGCCCTCACAGGGGGCAACACACTGAAGCTTTCTTT | CASSPHRGQHTEAFF
- | TRBJ1-1 | TRBV7-9 | - | TGTGCCAGCAGGATAAGGGGCGAAGCTTTCTTT | CASRIRGEAFF
- | TRBJ2-5 | TRBV7-8 | TRBD2 | TGTGCCAGCAGCTTTCTTGGTGGTAGCGGGGGGCCCCAAGAGACCCAGTACTTC | CASSFLGGSGGPQETQYF
- | TRBJ2-7 | TRBV7-2 | TRBD1 | TGTGCCAGCAGCCGTGCTCCGGGACAGGGCTCCTACGAGCAGTACTTC | CASSRAPGQGSYEQYF
- | TRBJ1-4 | TRBV29-1 | - | TGCAGCGTTGAAGGAGGGAAGGGGCCAACTAATGAAAAACTGTTTTTT | CSVEGGKGPTNEKLFF
few | TRBJ1-1 | TRBV4-1 | - | TGCGCCAGCAGCCAAGAAGGGGTTACTGAAGCTTTCTTT | CASSQEGVTEAFF
few | TRBJ2-7 | TRBV6-5 | TRBD1 | TGTGCCACCCGGACAGGGGGCTACGAGCAGTACTTC | CATRTGGYEQYF
few | TRBJ1-2 | TRBV7-9 | - | TGTGCCAGCAGCTTCAAGCAGTACTATGGCTACACCTTC | CASSFKQYYGYTF
- | TRBJ1-5 | TRBV7-2 | - | TGTGCCAGCAGCTTTTCCGAGGGCAATCAGCCCCAGCATTTT | CASSFSEGNQPQHF
- | TRBJ1-1 | TRBV4-2 | TRBD1 | TGTGCCACCGAACAGGGGTCTGGTATGAACACTGAAGCTTTCTTT | CATEQGSGMNTEAFF
many | TRBJ2-5 | TRBV5-4 | - | TGTGCCAGCAGCATGGACATCTCCGCACAAGAGACCCAGTACTTC | CASSMDISAQETQYF
few | TRBJ1-5 | TRBV2 | - | TGTGCCAGCAGTGAAGACCTTTTTGGGGGTCAGCCCCAGCATTTT | CASSEDLFGGQPQHF
- | TRBJ1-1 | TRBV7-9 | - | TGTGCCAGCAGCGCCACTAGGTGGGGGAACACTGAACCTTTCTTT | CASSATRWGNTEPFF
many | TRBJ2-3 | TRBV5-1 | - | TGCGCCAGCAGCTTGGCCCGGTCGAGAGATACGCAGTATTTT | CASSLARSRDTQYF
- | TRBJ2-1 | TRBV6-5 | TRBD2 | TGTGCCAGCAGTTACGGGACTAGTAGCTGGAATGAGCAGTTCTTC | CASSYGTSSWNEQFF
- | TRBJ1-1 | TRBV7-8 | - | TGTGCCAGCAGCTCCACCAGGGCTTTGAACACTGAAGCTTTCTTT | CASSSTRALNTEAFF
- | TRBJ2-6 | TRBV4-1 | - | TGCGCCAGCAGCCAAGATCCAGGCTCCTCCTCTGGGGCCAACGTCCTGACTTTC | CASSQDPGSSSGANVLTF
- | TRBJ2-7 | TRBV15 | TRBD2 | TGTGCCACCAGCCCTCCGGGACTAGTCTCTTCCGAGCAGTACTTC | CATSPPGLVSSEQYF
- | TRBJ2-7 | TRBV7-3 | TRBD1 | TGTGCCAGCAGCTCCCCAGGGGGTCAGCAGTACTTC | CASSSPGGQQYF
few | TRBJ2-2 | TRBV29-1 | - | TGCAGCGTTGAAGAAGGCCAGATCACCGGGGAGCTGTTTTTT | CSVEEGQITGELFF
- | TRBJ2-7 | TRBV5-6 | TRBD1 | TGTGCCAGCAGCTCCGTTGAAAGACAGGGGAAAACCTACGAGCAGTACTTC | CASSSVERQGKTYEQYF
- | TRBJ2-3 | TRBV3-1 | - | TGTGCCAGCAGCCAAGCAGTCGCGAGGGATACGCAGTATTTT | CASSQAVARDTQYF
- | TRBJ2-5 | TRBV27 | - | TGTGCCAGCAGTTTCGGGATGACCCAGTACTTC | CASSFGMTQYF
few | TRBJ2-1 | TRBV7-6 | - | TGTGCCAGCACCCGGGGGGCGGAGGGCAATGAGCAGTTCTTC | CASTRGAEGNEQFF
- | TRBJ1-6 | TRBV5-5 | TRBD1 | TGTGCCAGCAGACAAACGACAGGGTTGGGACCCCTCCACTTT | CASRQTTGLGPLHF
- | TRBJ2-7 | TRBV7-6 | - | TGTGCCAGCAGCTTACTTAGGTCCGAGCAGTACTTC | CASSLLRSEQYF
many | TRBJ2-7 | TRBV7-2 | - | TGTGCCAGCAGCTTAGTGGACACAGGGAACCACGAGCAGTACTTC | CASSLVDTGNHEQYF
few | TRBJ1-3 | TRBV12-3/TRBV12-4 | - | TGTGCCAGCAGAAAAGCTGGAAACACCATATATTTT | CASRKAGNTIYF
- | TRBJ1-1 | TRBV5-1 | - | TGCGCCAGCAGCTTGGGTCAGTTCGTTATGAACACTGAAGCTTTCTTT | CASSLGQFVMNTEAFF
few | TRBJ1-1 | TRBV12-3/TRBV12-4 | - | TGTGCCAGCAGCCAGACTTGGGGGACCGCTGAAGCTTTCTTT | CASSQTWGTAEAFF
- | TRBJ2-7 | TRBV11-2 | - | TGTGCCAGCAGCGAAGGGACCTATCTCTACGAGCAGTACTTC | CASSEGTYLYEQYF
many | TRBJ2-7 | TRBV7-2 | - | TGTGCCAGCAGCTTAGTCGGGGGTACTAGCAAAGAATACGAGCAGTACTTC | CASSLVGGTSKEYEQYF
few | TRBJ2-1 | TRBV12-3/TRBV12-4 | TRBD2 | TGTGCCAGCAGTTTGGGGGTAGCGGGGGGGCGATACGAGGTGCAGTTCTTC | CASSLGVAGGRYEVQFF
- | TRBJ2-5 | TRBV18 | TRBD1 | TGTGCCAGCTCACCGGCGACAGGGGGCGATCGGGAGACCCAGTACTTC | CASSPATGGDRETQYF